These 24 T cell receptor beta chains were all obtained from the same sample, sequenced in a study of T cell changes during pregnancy in multiple sclerosis. The method was immunoSEQ multiplex PCR; TCRdb's version includes in-frame clones alone and lacks a portion of them. The sample consists of more than 40,000 clones, 85% to 95% of them appearing once. Specimen: CD4+ T cells from peripheral blood mononuclear cells, collected in the second trimester of pregnancy. The receptors were sampled from a female donor with multiple sclerosis, enrolled in a pregnancy study.

This chain uses TRBV2 with TRBJ2-7; 9 nucleotides agree with TRBD2. The germline V gene encodes CDR1 SNHLY and CDR2 FYNNEI. J lost 0 bases, V lost 3 bases, and 3 bases had no gene match. The CDR3 is 15 residues long. The CDR3 sequence: CASSEKRGASYEQYF. The CDR3 coding sequence is TGTGCCAGCAGTGAGAAGCGGGGGGCCTCCTACGAGCAGTACTTC.

This clone showed up just once. The J gene is TRBJ1-3, the V gene TRBV10-1; D uncertain. The V end was cut by 7 bases, the J end by 2 bases, with 15 bases between. This CDR3 contains 15 residues. Germline V lookup: CDR1 WNHNN, CDR2 SYGVQD (reference sequence). CDR3 sequence: CASKWCNITGNTIYF. The DNA for the CDR3 is TGCGCCAGCAAATGGTGTAACATCACTGGAAACACCATATATTTT.

The rearrangement joins TRBV19 to TRBJ1-2, with a tentative D call TRBD1 (5 bases). This CDR3 region has 16 residues. Trimming stripped 4 bases from V and 1 base from J, with 16 bases between. CDR1 and CDR2 (germline): LNHDA, SQIVND (reference sequence). The CDR3 sequence is CASSKPRDGGNYGYTF. CDR3 sequence (DNA): TGTGCCAGTAGTAAACCTAGGGACGGGGGTAACTATGGCTACACCTTC.

The chain carries TRBV6-6 and TRBJ2-3; the match to TRBD1 covers 8 bases. Germline values: CDR1 MNHNY, CDR2 SVGAGI (reference sequence). The CDR3 covers 15 residues. V lost 8 bases to trimming and J lost 6 bases; unmatched junction nucleotides: 13. CDR3 DNA sequence: TGTGCCAGCTGCTGGGGACAGGATCTCCCGGATACGCAGTATTTT. Its protein is CASCWGQDLPDTQYF.

This clone was seen a single time. The V call is TRBV7-2, the J call TRBJ2-2; D remains ambiguous. This CDR3 region has 15 residues. V shed 2 bases and J shed 3 bases, with 10 bases lying between them. Germline CDR1 and CDR2: SGHTA and FQGNSA. CDR3 sequence reads: CASSLLSRYTGELFF. DNA of the CDR3: TGTGCCAGCAGCTTATTGTCCAGATACACCGGGGAGCTGTTTTTT.

The chain recombines TRBV4-1 with TRBJ1-5, with a weak D call TRBD1 (6 bases). V was shortened by 1 base and J by 0 bases, with 10 bases between the two germline ends. The CDR3 extends over 16 amino acids. The V gene's germline CDR1 is MGHRA and CDR2 YSYEKL. The CDR3 sequence: CASSQVGRGSNQPQHF. Here the CDR3 DNA reads TGCGCCAGCAGCCAAGTTGGCAGGGGTAGCAATCAGCCCCAGCATTTT.

The chain links TRBV6-1 to TRBJ2-3; 9 positions agree with TRBD2. CDR3 length equals 14 residues. The germline V gene has CDR1 MNHNS and CDR2 SASEGT. Trimming at V came to 4 bases and at J to 5 bases, leaving 4 bases not matched to a gene. Here the CDR3 reads CASSASGAVDTQYF. CDR3 DNA: TGTGCCAGCAGTGCTAGCGGGGCGGTAGATACGCAGTATTTT.

The sample holds one count of this clone. The V call is TRBV6-5, the J call TRBJ1-1; a possible D gene is TRBD1 (5 bases). The CDR3 is 13 amino acids. Trimming shortened V by 0 bases and J by 6 bases, and 8 bases separated the two germline ends. The germline CDR1 and CDR2 sequences are MNHEY and SVGAGI. CDR3: CASSYSTGAEAFF. The DNA for the CDR3 is TGTGCCAGCAGTTACTCGACGGGGGCTGAAGCTTTCTTT.

J is TRBJ2-7 and V is TRBV4-3; 11 bases align to TRBD1. J was trimmed by 2 bases and V by 1 base; bases with no gene match: 7. CDR3 length: 17 residues. Looked up from germline, CDR1 is LGHNA and CDR2 is YSLEER. The CDR3 loop reads CASSQVGTGGLTYEQYF. The CDR3 bases are TGCGCCAGCAGCCAAGTTGGGACAGGGGGTCTTACCTACGAGCAGTACTTC.

The V call is TRBV6-1, the J call TRBJ2-1; TRBD2 matches at 8 bases. The CDR3 length is 15 residues. Germline V gene lookup returns CDR1 MNHNS and CDR2 SASEGT. Trimming removed 6 bases from V and 0 bases from J; junction bases left unmatched: 4. The CDR3 DNA reads as TGTGCCAGCAGATCGCGGGGGGTCTCCTACAATGAGCAGTTCTTC. Amino acids: CASRSRGVSYNEQFF.

The chain joins TRBV6-1 to TRBJ1-1; 8 positions agree with TRBD1. V lost 6 bases to trimming and J lost 5 bases; unmatched junction nucleotides: 2. Looked up from germline, CDR1 is MNHNS and CDR2 is SASEGT. The CDR3 spans 12 residues. The CDR3 DNA reads TGTGCCAGCAGCAGGGGGCCGACTGAAGCTTTCTTT. Protein product: CASSRGPTEAFF.

The chain recombines TRBV10-3 with TRBJ1-4; 7 nucleotides match TRBD1. V shed 6 bases and J 0 bases; nucleotides not matched to a gene: 1. Germline CDR1 ENHRY, CDR2 SYGVKD. The CDR3 runs 14 residues. CDR3 bases: TGTGCCATCAGAGACAGGGCAACTAATGAAAAACTGTTTTTT. It is translated as CAIRDRATNEKLFF.

In its sample, this clone was seen once. The J gene is TRBJ1-5, the V gene TRBV7-2; D perhaps matches TRBD1 (5 bases). Germline assignment: CDR1 SGHTA and CDR2 FQGNSA. The CDR3 is made up of 13 amino acids. V was shortened by 4 bases and J by 4 bases, with 8 bases between the two germline ends. The CDR3 DNA is TGTGCCAGCAGCTCACGGGGGAATCAGCCCCAGCATTTT. Protein product: CASSSRGNQPQHF.

This clone was counted between two and nine times. V usage is TRBV5-1 and J usage is TRBJ2-5; 8 positions match TRBD2. Germline loops: CDR1 SGHRS, CDR2 YFSETQ. V dropped 0 bases and J dropped 3; count of bases not matched to a gene: 4. The CDR3 is 15 amino acids. CDR3 in amino acids: CASSLAPGLEETQYF. The CDR3 region has the DNA TGCGCCAGCAGCTTGGCTCCGGGACTAGAAGAGACCCAGTACTTC.

V gene TRBV18 combines with J gene TRBJ2-1; D gene uncertain. The germline V and J ends were trimmed by 3 bases and 2 bases, with 14 bases remaining between them. This CDR3 comprises 16 residues. From germline, CDR1 is KGHSH and CDR2 LQKENI. The CDR3 DNA reads TGTGCCAGCTCACCCGAGTCGGGTTTCACCTACAATGAGCAGTTCTTC. It yields the protein CASSPESGFTYNEQFF.

This chain connects TRBV30 to TRBJ1-5, with D unresolved. The CDR3 extends over 13 amino acids. Germline assignment: CDR1 GTSNPN and CDR2 SVGIG (reference sequence). V was pared by 2 bases and J by 1 base, with 6 bases between. CDR3 coding DNA: TGTGCCTGGAGTTCCAGGAGCAATCAGCCCCAGCATTTT. It encodes CAWSSRSNQPQHF.

The CDR3 protein is CASLGQLEQPQHF. The CDR3 DNA is TGTGCCAGCCTGGGGCAGTTGGAACAGCCCCAGCATTTT. The chain uses TRBV5-8 and TRBJ1-5, with TRBD1 as a possible D gene (5 bases). Germline CDR1 and CDR2: SGHTS and YDEGEE. Trimming stripped 7 bases from V and 7 bases from J, with 15 bases between. The CDR3 has 13 residues.

The rearrangement uses TRBV20-1 and TRBJ2-5, with D possibly TRBD2 on 5 matching bases. V was clipped by 5 bases and J by 9 bases, with 7 bases between them. Germline loops: CDR1 DFQATT, CDR2 SNEGSKA (reference sequence). The CDR3 is 9 amino acids. CDR3 amino acids: CSAQEAQYF. CDR3 DNA sequence: TGCAGTGCTCAGGAGGCCCAGTACTTC.

The chain is built from TRBV6-6 and TRBJ1-2; 7 bases agree with TRBD1. Germline CDR1 MNHNY, CDR2 SVGAGI (reference sequence). J was trimmed by 5 bases and V by 8 bases; bases with no gene match: 11. The CDR3 sequence is 14 residues long. The CDR3 sequence: CASLSRGNSYGYTF. CDR3 in DNA: TGTGCCAGCCTCAGCAGGGGGAATTCTTATGGCTACACCTTC.

The V and J genes are TRBV10-3 and TRBJ2-7; 7 nucleotides agree with TRBD1. The germline V gene has CDR1 ENHRY and CDR2 SYGVKD. The CDR3 loop spans 15 amino acids. J lost 0 bases, V lost 3 bases, and 5 bases had no gene match. CDR3 sequence (DNA): TGTGCCATCAGTGATTCAGGGGGTTTCTCCTACGAGCAGTACTTC. Its protein product is CAISDSGGFSYEQYF.

The chain is built from TRBV19 and TRBJ1-3; no reliable D call. V dropped 3 bases and J dropped 5 bases, with 8 bases sitting between them. There are 13 residues in the CDR3. From germline, CDR1 is LNHDA and CDR2 SQIVND (reference sequence). The CDR3 nucleotides are TGTGCCAGTAGTATGGGCCCCCGAAACACCATATATTTT. Its protein is CASSMGPRNTIYF.

V usage is TRBV5-1 and J usage is TRBJ1-2; 7 nucleotides agree with TRBD1. CDR1 and CDR2 from the germline V gene are SGHRS and YFSETQ. This CDR3 comprises 13 residues. Trimming took 4 bases from V and 4 from J; bases not matched to a gene: 4. CDR3 loop: CASSTTGSYGYTF. For the CDR3, the DNA is TGCGCCAGCAGCACGACAGGGAGCTATGGCTACACCTTC.

The J gene is TRBJ2-1, the V gene TRBV7-9; 11 nucleotides align to TRBD2. CDR3 size: 14 residues. Germline values: CDR1 SEHNR, CDR2 FQNEAQ (reference sequence). V dropped 6 bases and J dropped 9; count of bases not matched to a gene: 7. The CDR3 sequence is CASSIAGGPIEQFF. CDR3 in DNA: TGTGCCAGCAGTATAGCGGGGGGGCCCATTGAGCAGTTCTTC.

This clone appeared a single time. This chain connects TRBV11-2 to TRBJ2-3, with TRBD2 identical over 10 bases. The germline CDR1 and CDR2 sequences are SGHAT and FQNNGV. The CDR3 sequence is 16 residues long. V dropped 0 bases and J dropped 6; count of bases not matched to a gene: 6. The CDR3 protein is CASSLDRISGGDTQYF. CDR3 DNA: TGTGCCAGCAGCTTAGATCGAATTAGCGGGGGGGATACGCAGTATTTT.